This entry describes one T cell receptor (beta chain). These data belong to a study of blood T cell dynamics during melanoma immunotherapy. The V gene's germline CDR1 is LNHNV and CDR2 YYDKDF (reference sequence). The V end was cut by 1 base, the J end by 3 bases, with 3 bases between. The CDR3 loop spans 12 amino acids. The sample's time point: week 3, after first cycle of checkpoint inhibitor. Assay: immunoSEQ multiplex PCR; the TCRdb copy retains only in-frame clones and omits some. The sample gives roughly 16,000 clones, 94% of which show up once; 0.21% is in the top ten. The gene calls are TRBV15 and TRBJ2-5; D is uncertain. This TCR derives from a human donor with melanoma. The sample consisted of effector memory CD8+ T cells from blood, taken from a patient treated with checkpoint blockade. The DNA of the CDR3 is TGTGCCACCAGCAGAGTAAAAGAGACCCAGTACTTC. It is translated as CATSRVKETQYF. The full variable domain, in which reference TRBV15 and TRBJ2-5 provide the parts outside the CDR3, is DAMVIQNPRYQVTQFGKPVTLSCSQTLNHNVMYWYQQKSSQAPKLLFHYYDKDFNNEADTPDNFQSRRPNTSFCFLDIRSPGLGDTAMYLCATSRVKETQYFGPGTRLLVL.